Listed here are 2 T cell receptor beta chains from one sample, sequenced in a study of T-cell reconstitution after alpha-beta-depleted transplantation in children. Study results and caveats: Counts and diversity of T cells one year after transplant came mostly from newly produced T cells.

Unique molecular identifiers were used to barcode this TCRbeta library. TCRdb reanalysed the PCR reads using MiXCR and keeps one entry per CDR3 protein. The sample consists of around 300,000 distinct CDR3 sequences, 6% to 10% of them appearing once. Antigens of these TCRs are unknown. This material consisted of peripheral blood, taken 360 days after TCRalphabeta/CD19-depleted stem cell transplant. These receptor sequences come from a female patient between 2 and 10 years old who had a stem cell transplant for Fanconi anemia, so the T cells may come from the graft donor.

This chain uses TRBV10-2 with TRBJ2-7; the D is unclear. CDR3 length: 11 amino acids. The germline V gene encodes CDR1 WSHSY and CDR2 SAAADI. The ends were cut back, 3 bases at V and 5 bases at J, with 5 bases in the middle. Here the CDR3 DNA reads TGCGCCAGCAGTGAATTCGACGAGCAGTACTTC. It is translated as CASSEFDEQYF.

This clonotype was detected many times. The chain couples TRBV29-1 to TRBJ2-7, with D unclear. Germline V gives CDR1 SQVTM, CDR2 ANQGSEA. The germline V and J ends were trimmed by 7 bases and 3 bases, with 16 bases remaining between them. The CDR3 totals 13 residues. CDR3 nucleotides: TGCAGCGCTAGAGGTGGCAGCCACTACGAGCAGTACTTC. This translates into CSARGGSHYEQYF.